What follows are 27 T cell receptor beta chains derived from one specimen sequenced in a study of shared clonotypes between healthy human individuals. TCRdb's copy holds only in-frame clones and misses some; the assay was immunoSEQ multiplex PCR. In the table there are fewer than 1.6 million clones, approximately 98.5% of which are singletons. Material for sequencing was naive CD4+ T cells sorted from blood. Subset of the sample: CD45RA+ positively selected. Receptor source: a man aged 30-40 years in good health.

This chain uses TRBV29-1 with TRBJ2-1, with TRBD1 matching 11 bases. The V gene's germline CDR1 is SQVTM and CDR2 ANQGSEA. The CDR3 has 14 amino acids. V gave up 6 bases and J gave up 2 bases; unmatched junction bases: 3. The DNA of the CDR3 is TGCAGCGTCGGACAGGGGGCGGCCTACAATGAGCAGTTCTTC. Protein sequence: CSVGQGAAYNEQFF.

This chain uses TRBV6-5 with TRBJ2-7; maybe TRBD1 (6 bases). From germline, CDR1 is MNHEY and CDR2 SVGAGI. Trimming cost V 10 bases and J 4 bases, with 23 bases left between them. The length of the CDR3 is 15 residues. CDR3 bases: TGTGCCATTCGACCCCGGGACAACTTATTATACGAGCAGTACTTC. It yields the protein CAIRPRDNLLYEQYF.

The V call is TRBV4-1, the J call TRBJ2-1; 8 bases map to TRBD2. Trimming at V came to 5 bases and at J to 6 bases, leaving 15 bases not matched to a gene. CDR3 length: 17 residues. The germline gives CDR1 MGHRA, CDR2 YSYEKL. The CDR3 loop reads CASSSDPLSGRGNEQFF. CDR3 coding DNA: TGCGCCAGCAGCTCTGACCCCCTCTCCGGGAGGGGCAATGAGCAGTTCTTC.

In this sample, this clone turned up a few times. CDR3 in amino acids: CASSYGSQVLETQYF. CDR3 DNA sequence: TGTGCCAGCAGTTACGGTTCCCAGGTCCTGGAGACCCAGTACTTC. This chain connects TRBV6-5 to TRBJ2-5; D remains ambiguous. Germline assignment: CDR1 MNHEY and CDR2 SVGAGI. Between the trimmed V and J ends, which lost 2 bases and 5 bases, there was a span of 15 bases. The CDR3 is 15 residues long.

This chain uses TRBV9 with TRBJ2-4, with a weak D call TRBD1 (6 bases). The germline V gene has CDR1 SGDLS and CDR2 YYNGEE. There are 13 residues in the CDR3. Deletions cut 8 bases from V and 3 bases from J, with 12 bases between. The CDR3 DNA reads as TGTGCCAGTGCAACGGACAGCAAAAACATTCAGTACTTC. Amino acid sequence: CASATDSKNIQYF.

The chain couples TRBV7-3 to TRBJ2-3; 7 bases are shared with TRBD1. Trimming at V came to 6 bases and at J to 1 base, leaving 1 base not matched to a gene. Germline lookup yields CDR1 SGHTA and CDR2 FQGTGA. There are 13 residues in the CDR3. The DNA of the CDR3 is TGTGCCAGCAGGGGGACAGGCACAGATACGCAGTATTTT. Amino acid sequence: CASRGTGTDTQYF.

The chain is built from TRBV2 and TRBJ2-3; the D call may be TRBD1 or TRBD2 (5 bases each). CDR1 and CDR2 (germline): SNHLY, FYNNEI. The CDR3 contains 15 residues. V was clipped by 7 bases and J by 1 base, with 15 bases between them. The CDR3 DNA reads TGTGCCAGCACAAGGGACGCGACAGGCACAGATACGCAGTATTTT. The encoded protein is CASTRDATGTDTQYF.

The CDR3 here is CASSLSLNAWGYTF. CDR3 in DNA: TGCGCCAGCAGCTTGTCGCTGAACGCGTGGGGCTACACCTTC. This chain links TRBV5-1 with TRBJ1-2; no definite D call. Germline CDR1 reads SGHRS; CDR2 reads YFSETQ. V lost 1 base and J 8 bases, leaving 15 bases between the germline ends. This CDR3 spans 14 amino acids.

The chain recombines TRBV2 with TRBJ2-1; D assignment may be TRBD1 or TRBD2 (5 bases each). CDR1 SNHLY and CDR2 FYNNEI come from the germline V gene. V was trimmed by 1 base and J by 6 bases, leaving 13 bases between them. CDR3 length equals 15 residues. The CDR3 sequence is CASSEVRTGGNEQFF. The CDR3 DNA reads as TGTGCCAGCAGTGAAGTCAGGACTGGGGGCAATGAGCAGTTCTTC.

The chain links TRBV19 to TRBJ2-7; 7 bases fit TRBD1. After removal of 5 bases from V and 2 bases from J, the junction contained 6 bases not matched to a gene. Germline CDR1 LNHDA, CDR2 SQIVND (reference sequence). The CDR3 totals 14 residues. CDR3 amino acids: CASSQPGQTYEQYF. In nucleotides, the CDR3 is TGTGCCAGTAGTCAACCGGGACAGACCTACGAGCAGTACTTC.

The V gene is TRBV2, the J gene TRBJ2-1; perhaps TRBD2 as D (5 bases). This CDR3 is 15 amino acids long. V was cut by 3 bases and J by 0 bases, with 9 bases left in between. Germline V lookup: CDR1 SNHLY, CDR2 FYNNEI. In DNA, the CDR3 is TGTGCCAGCAGTGAGTTGGGGAGCTCCTACAATGAGCAGTTCTTC. This gives the protein CASSELGSSYNEQFF.

DNA for the CDR3: TGTGCCAGCAGTGATAACAGGGTTACTGAAGCTTTCTTT. Its translation is CASSDNRVTEAFF. The chain couples TRBV2 to TRBJ1-1; weak D call: TRBD1 (6 bases). Trimming took 3 bases from V and 5 from J, leaving 10 bases between them. Germline V gives CDR1 SNHLY, CDR2 FYNNEI. The CDR3 contains 13 residues.

The J gene is TRBJ2-7, the V gene TRBV10-1; possibly TRBD1 or TRBD2 for D (5 bases each). Trimming took 6 bases from V and 4 from J, leaving 13 bases between them. Germline V lookup: CDR1 WNHNN, CDR2 SYGVQD (reference sequence). This CDR3 region has 13 residues. Written as DNA, the CDR3 is TGCGCCAGCAGCGTCGGGACCGATTACGAGCAGTACTTC. This encodes CASSVGTDYEQYF.

About this clone: The same CDR3 also results from other DNA sequences found in this sample. The chain carries TRBV28 and TRBJ2-7, with TRBD2 as a possible D gene (6 bases). Looked up from germline, CDR1 is MDHEN and CDR2 is SYDVKM. The V and J ends lost 1 base and 4 bases respectively, with 8 bases between them. The CDR3 sequence is 13 residues long. Written as DNA, the CDR3 is TGTGCCAGCAGTTTATTGGGGACTTACGAGCAGTACTTC. Protein product: CASSLLGTYEQYF.

The genes are TRBV11-2 and TRBJ1-5, with D hard to call. CDR1 and CDR2 from the germline V gene are SGHAT and FQNNGV. Trimming removed 5 bases at V and 4 bases at J, with 9 bases between. The CDR3 length is 13 residues. This chain's CDR3 is CASSVDRNQPQHF. The CDR3 DNA reads as TGTGCCAGCAGCGTCGACCGAAATCAGCCCCAGCATTTT.

This sequence joins TRBV5-4 and TRBJ1-4; D perhaps matches TRBD1 (6 bases). Trimming stripped 0 bases from V and 8 bases from J, with 14 bases between. CDR1 and CDR2 from the germline V gene are SGHNT and YYREEE (reference sequence). CDR3 length equals 15 residues. CDR3 in DNA: TGTGCCAGCAGCTTGGCCGGCAGGGGAGGCGAAAAACTGTTTTTT. Its protein product is CASSLAGRGGEKLFF.

The chain carries TRBV5-1 and TRBJ2-1; a weak D match, TRBD2 (5 bases). V lost 1 base and J 4 bases, leaving 12 bases between the germline ends. The CDR3 sequence is 15 residues long. CDR1 SGHRS and CDR2 YFSETQ come from the germline V gene. The CDR3 DNA is TGCGCCAGCAGCTTGTTAGCTAGCACATACAATGAGCAGTTCTTC. Translation gives CASSLLASTYNEQFF.

The gene calls are TRBV28 and TRBJ2-7; D tentatively reads TRBD1 or TRBD2 (6 bases each). Germline lookup yields CDR1 MDHEN and CDR2 SYDVKM. The V end was cut by 2 bases, the J end by 2 bases, with 13 bases between. The CDR3 runs to 15 residues. The CDR3 DNA reads TGTGCCAGCAGTTTAACTGAGGGGGGAACCTACGAGCAGTACTTC. Translating it yields CASSLTEGGTYEQYF.

The chain has TRBV5-1 and TRBJ1-5; D is ambiguous. Looked up from germline, CDR1 is SGHRS and CDR2 is YFSETQ. CDR3 length: 14 residues. V was cut by 5 bases and J by 3 bases, with 12 bases left in between. CDR3 loop: CASSVGLNNQPQHF. As DNA, the CDR3 is TGCGCCAGCAGTGTTGGCCTGAACAATCAGCCCCAGCATTTT.

This clone was recorded once. V is TRBV19 and J is TRBJ2-3; 7 positions match TRBD2. Germline V gene data show CDR1 as LNHDA and CDR2 as SQIVND (reference sequence). The CDR3 loop spans 15 amino acids. With 2 bases clipped from V and 6 bases from J, the junction kept 8 bases outside the gene matches. CDR3 loop: CASSIKGIGRDTQYF. The CDR3 DNA sequence: TGTGCCAGTAGTATAAAAGGGATCGGGAGGGATACGCAGTATTTT.

The table lists this clone with a count of one. V usage is TRBV7-9 and J usage is TRBJ1-2, with TRBD1 identical over 10 bases. The CDR3 spans 16 residues. The germline CDR1 and CDR2 sequences are SEHNR and FQNEAQ (reference sequence). V shed 3 bases and J 6 bases; nucleotides not matched to a gene: 10. The CDR3 here is CASSFLTGGIGNGYTF. The CDR3, as DNA: TGTGCCAGCAGCTTTTTGACAGGGGGCATCGGTAATGGCTACACCTTC.

Concerning this clone itself: Other DNA variants within this sample encode the same CDR3. V usage is TRBV9 and J usage is TRBJ2-1; 11 bases align to TRBD2. The CDR3 has 15 residues. After removal of 4 bases from V and 4 bases from J, the junction contained 4 bases not matched to a gene. The germline CDR1 and CDR2 sequences are SGDLS and YYNGEE. DNA for the CDR3: TGTGCCAGCAGCCGGGGACTAGCGGAATACAATGAGCAGTTCTTC. Translation gives CASSRGLAEYNEQFF.

This chain connects TRBV11-2 to TRBJ2-7; 11 bases are shared with TRBD2. The V gene end was trimmed by 5 bases and the J gene end by 7 bases; junction bases not matched to a gene: 10. There are 15 residues in the CDR3. Germline loops: CDR1 SGHAT, CDR2 FQNNGV. This CDR3 is CASSPLGLAAMEQYF. In nucleotides, the CDR3 is TGTGCCAGCAGCCCGCTGGGACTAGCGGCGATGGAGCAGTACTTC.

This chain uses TRBV14 with TRBJ2-1; 12 nucleotides align to TRBD2. The junction had 8 bases not matched to a gene; V was cut back by 4 bases and J by 13 bases. Per the germline V gene, CDR1 is SGHDN and CDR2 is FVKESK. This CDR3 spans 14 amino acids. Here the CDR3 reads CASSLRLAGATQFF. The CDR3 bases are TGTGCCAGCAGCCTAAGACTAGCGGGAGCTACACAGTTCTTC.

The chain joins TRBV5-1 to TRBJ2-3, with 8 positions matching TRBD2. Trimming took 0 bases from V and 4 from J; bases not matched to a gene: 10. Germline-derived CDR1 and CDR2 are SGHRS and YFSETQ. The CDR3 loop spans 17 amino acids. CDR3 nucleotides: TGCGCCAGCAGCTTGGGACACAGCGGGAGCGGCGCAGATACGCAGTATTTT. It is translated as CASSLGHSGSGADTQYF.

The V call is TRBV7-6, the J call TRBJ2-5; TRBD2 matches 11 bases. V was pared by 1 base and J by 2 bases, with 0 bases of the junction left unmatched. Germline CDR1 and CDR2: SGHVS and FNYEAQ. This CDR3 region has 15 residues. This CDR3 is CASSLVAGGQETQYF. The CDR3 nucleotides read TGTGCCAGCAGCTTAGTAGCGGGAGGGCAAGAGACCCAGTACTTC.

The rearrangement links TRBV4-2 to TRBJ2-3; the match to TRBD2 covers 12 bases. The CDR3 consists of 16 residues. Trimming cost V 1 base and J 2 bases; bases outside gene matches: 1. Germline CDR1 is LGHNA and CDR2 is YNFKEQ. Here the CDR3 DNA reads TGTGCCAGCAGCCAAGGGACTAGCGGGGCCACAGATACGCAGTATTTT. This gives the protein CASSQGTSGATDTQYF.